The 20 T cell receptor beta chains listed next were all sequenced from one sample in a study of OX40 agonist ivuxolimab in advanced cancers. The library was built by means of the immunoSEQ multiplex PCR assay. TCRdb carries this immuneACCESS record with in-frame sequences only. Its versions omit some clonotypes, under half of them owing to an unresolved V gene in the studies checked, with the rest unexplained. This sample gives fewer than 45,000 clones in total; nearly 90% of them show up just once. The ten biggest clones cover approximately 15% of the sample. The material was CD4+ or CD8+ T cells sorted from blood, obtained in a trial of the OX40 agonist ivuxolimab. These TCRs come from an adult with an advanced solid tumor such as melanoma, head and neck, liver or kidney cancer.

The rearrangement links TRBV15 to TRBJ2-5, with TRBD2 matching 14 bases. The CDR3 length is 17 residues. Per the germline V gene, CDR1 is LNHNV and CDR2 is YYDKDF (reference sequence). The V segment lost 3 bases and the J segment 6 bases; nucleotides outside the gene matches: 9. The CDR3 spells CATSSGGTSGRGQTQYF. DNA for the CDR3: TGTGCCACCAGCAGTGGCGGGACTAGCGGGAGAGGTCAGACCCAGTACTTC.

V gene TRBV28 combines with J gene TRBJ2-1, with 9 positions matching TRBD2. CDR1 MDHEN and CDR2 SYDVKM come from the germline V gene. The CDR3 totals 17 residues. With 3 bases clipped from V and 3 bases from J, the junction kept 9 bases outside the gene matches. The CDR3 here is CASSFGKSGRFYNEQFF. The DNA for the CDR3 is TGTGCCAGCAGTTTTGGAAAAAGCGGGAGGTTCTACAATGAGCAGTTCTTC.

The genes are TRBV2 and TRBJ1-2; D is uncertain. From germline, CDR1 is SNHLY and CDR2 FYNNEI. V was clipped by 10 bases and J by 8 bases, with 11 bases between them. There are 10 residues in the CDR3. The CDR3 nucleotides are TGTGCCATCACTACGGGGGGCTACACCTTC. This gives the protein CAITTGGYTF.

The J gene is TRBJ2-2, the V gene TRBV28; TRBD1 matches at 8 bases. Germline CDR1 is MDHEN and CDR2 is SYDVKM. This CDR3 has 18 residues. Trimming at V came to 3 bases and at J to 0 bases, leaving 9 bases not matched to a gene. As DNA, the CDR3 is TGTGCCAGCAGTTTGACGTCAGGGGGCTTGGCGAACACCGGGGAGCTGTTTTTT. This sequence encodes CASSLTSGGLANTGELFF.

V gene TRBV5-1 combines with J gene TRBJ1-1; D is uncertain. The CDR3 length is 14 residues. Germline V gene data show CDR1 as SGHRS and CDR2 as YFSETQ. The V end lost 1 base, the J end lost 0 bases, and 7 bases lay between the germline ends. The CDR3 region is CASSLWAVNTEAFF. The CDR3 bases are TGCGCCAGCAGCTTGTGGGCAGTGAACACTGAAGCTTTCTTT.

The CDR3 protein is CASSQPGQAYEQYF. CDR3 coding DNA: TGCGCCAGCAGCCAACCGGGACAGGCATACGAGCAGTACTTC. The rearrangement uses TRBV4-1 and TRBJ2-7; the match to TRBD1 covers 8 bases. J gave up 4 bases and V 2 bases, and 4 bases lay outside the gene matches. CDR1 and CDR2 from the germline V gene are MGHRA and YSYEKL. CDR3 size: 14 residues.

The rearrangement links TRBV18 to TRBJ1-6, with D unresolved. V lost 5 bases, J lost 10 bases, and 12 bases lay in between. Germline V lookup: CDR1 KGHSH, CDR2 LQKENI. The CDR3 contains 13 residues. CDR3 sequence: CASSDMERSPLHF. The DNA for the CDR3 is TGTGCCAGCTCAGACATGGAGCGGTCACCCCTCCACTTT.

This chain uses TRBV4-1 with TRBJ1-5; no definite D call. Trimming pared 3 bases from V and 1 base from J, leaving 16 bases between. This CDR3 is built from 17 residues. The germline CDR1 and CDR2 sequences are MGHRA and YSYEKL. The CDR3 DNA is TGCGCCAGCAGCCAGGGAACCGGTCCTGGCAGCAATCAGCCCCAGCATTTT. Its protein product is CASSQGTGPGSNQPQHF.

The CDR3 loop is CASSLVQGQGYTF. CDR3 nucleotide sequence: TGTGCCAGCAGCTTAGTTCAGGGTCAAGGCTACACCTTC. V gene TRBV7-2 combines with J gene TRBJ1-2; TRBD1 is a possible D gene (5 bases). CDR3 size: 13 residues. The ends were cut back, 1 base at V and 8 bases at J, with 11 bases in the middle. The V gene's germline CDR1 is SGHTA and CDR2 FQGNSA.

V and J are TRBV6-4 and TRBJ1-4, with a possible D match to TRBD1 (6 bases). Germline V gene data show CDR1 as MRHNA and CDR2 as SNTAGT. The CDR3 sequence is 13 residues long. V gave up 3 bases and J gave up 6 bases, with 8 bases separating them. The CDR3, as DNA: TGTGCCAGCAGTGAGGGGGCGCATGAAAAACTGTTTTTT. It encodes CASSEGAHEKLFF.

A word on this clone: The sample contains more than one DNA sequence encoding this CDR3. The V call is TRBV18, the J call TRBJ1-2; TRBD1 matches at 7 bases. CDR3 length equals 13 residues. CDR1 and CDR2 from the germline V gene are KGHSH and LQKENI. V was pared by 2 bases and J by 3 bases, with 0 bases of the junction left unmatched. The CDR3 DNA reads as TGTGCCAGCTCACCAACAGGGGACTATGGCTACACCTTC. It yields the protein CASSPTGDYGYTF.

The rearrangement uses TRBV14 and TRBJ2-1, with 8 nucleotides matching TRBD1. The CDR3 has 16 residues. Germline V gives CDR1 SGHDN, CDR2 FVKESK. Trimming cost V 1 base and J 8 bases; bases outside gene matches: 10. This CDR3 is CASSQVPGQEGHEQFF. In DNA form, the CDR3 reads TGTGCCAGCAGCCAAGTCCCGGGACAGGAGGGCCATGAGCAGTTCTTC.

This chain links TRBV9 with TRBJ2-7, with 8 positions matching TRBD1. CDR1 SGDLS and CDR2 YYNGEE come from the germline V gene. This CDR3 is built from 15 residues. With V trimmed by 4 bases and J by 2 bases, 8 bases remained unmatched. Written as DNA, the CDR3 is TGTGCCAGCAGCAGATTTGGGACAGGTACCTACGAGCAGTACTTC. As protein: CASSRFGTGTYEQYF.

The V gene is TRBV11-2, the J gene TRBJ2-7; D not certain. The CDR3 is 13 amino acids. Germline-derived CDR1 and CDR2 are SGHAT and FQNNGV. Deletions cut 7 bases from V and 5 bases from J, with 15 bases between. CDR3 amino acids: CASIKSSENEQYF. Written as DNA, the CDR3 is TGTGCCAGCATTAAAAGCAGCGAAAACGAGCAGTACTTC.

The genes are TRBV7-9 and TRBJ2-2; TRBD1 aligns across 9 bases. The CDR3 loop spans 17 amino acids. The junction had 9 bases not matched to a gene; V was cut back by 4 bases and J by 3 bases. Germline values: CDR1 SEHNR, CDR2 FQNEAQ (reference sequence). Written as DNA, the CDR3 is TGTGCCAGCAGCTCCAACAGGGGGCCCGGGTACACCGGGGAGCTGTTTTTT. Translation gives CASSSNRGPGYTGELFF. The whole variable domain, filled in from reference TRBV7-9 and TRBJ2-2, reads DTGVSQNPRHKITKRGQNVTFRCDPISEHNRLYWYRQTLGQGPEFLTYFQNEAQLEKSRLLSDRFSAERPKGSFSTLEIQRTEQGDSAMYLCASSSNRGPGYTGELFFGEGSRLTVL.

The rearrangement uses TRBV19 and TRBJ1-5; D unresolved. The CDR3 totals 14 residues. V lost 8 bases, J lost 2 bases, and 13 bases lay in between. Germline V gene data show CDR1 as LNHDA and CDR2 as SQIVND (reference sequence). The CDR3 loop is CASAAWGGNQPQHF. CDR3 sequence (DNA): TGTGCCAGTGCGGCGTGGGGAGGCAATCAGCCCCAGCATTTT.

This chain links TRBV4-1 with TRBJ2-7; TRBD2 agrees at 7 bases. The CDR3 loop spans 16 amino acids. Germline loops: CDR1 MGHRA, CDR2 YSYEKL. The junction had 11 bases not matched to a gene; V was cut back by 1 base and J by 5 bases. CDR3 sequence: CASSQVGRGSRHEQYF. In nucleotides, the CDR3 is TGCGCCAGCAGCCAAGTTGGTCGCGGGAGTCGACACGAGCAGTACTTC.

This clone was found once. This sequence joins TRBV5-6 and TRBJ2-7; D is uncertain. Trimming removed 6 bases from V and 1 base from J, with 14 bases in between. This CDR3 region has 14 residues. Germline loops: CDR1 SGHDT, CDR2 YYEEEE. In DNA, the CDR3 is TGTGCCAGCATCAGGCAGCCTTATTCCTACGAGCAGTACTTC. This sequence encodes CASIRQPYSYEQYF.

CDR3 nucleotides: TGTGCCAGCAGCCTCCAGAGGACAGGGTGGGGTCAGCCCCAGCATTTT. Translated, it gives CASSLQRTGWGQPQHF. The V call is TRBV7-2, the J call TRBJ1-5; 8 bases line up with TRBD1. CDR1 is SGHTA, CDR2 FQGNSA, per germline. The V segment lost 5 bases and the J segment 6 bases; nucleotides outside the gene matches: 12. The CDR3 totals 16 residues.

The V gene is TRBV27, the J gene TRBJ2-2; either TRBD1 or TRBD2 may fit D (5 bases each). The CDR3 is 15 residues long. Germline CDR1 is MNHEY and CDR2 is SMNVEV (reference sequence). The V gene lost 0 bases and the J gene lost 5 bases, with 10 bases spanning the gap. CDR3 DNA sequence: TGTGCCAGCAGTTTATCAGGGACGGAGACCGGGGAGCTGTTTTTT. Translating it yields CASSLSGTETGELFF.